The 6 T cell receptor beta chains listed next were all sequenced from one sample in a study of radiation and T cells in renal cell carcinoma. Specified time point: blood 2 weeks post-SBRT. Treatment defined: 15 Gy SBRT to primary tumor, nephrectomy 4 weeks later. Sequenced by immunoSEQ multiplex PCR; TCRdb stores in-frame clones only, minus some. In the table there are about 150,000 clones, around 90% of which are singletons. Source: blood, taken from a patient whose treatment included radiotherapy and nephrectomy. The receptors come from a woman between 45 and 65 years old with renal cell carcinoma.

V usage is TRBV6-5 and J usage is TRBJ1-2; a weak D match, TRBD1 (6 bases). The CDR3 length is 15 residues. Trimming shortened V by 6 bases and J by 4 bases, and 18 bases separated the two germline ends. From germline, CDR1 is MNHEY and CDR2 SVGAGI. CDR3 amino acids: CASSNTGGAVYGYTF. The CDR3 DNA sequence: TGTGCCAGCAGCAACACGGGGGGCGCGGTCTATGGCTACACCTTC.

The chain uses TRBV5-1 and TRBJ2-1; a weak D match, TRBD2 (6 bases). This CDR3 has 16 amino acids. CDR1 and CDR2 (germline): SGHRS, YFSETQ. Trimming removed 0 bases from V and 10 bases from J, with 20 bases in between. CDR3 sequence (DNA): TGCGCCAGCAGCTTGGTCGGTGGGGGGTCCTACCGAGAGCAGTTCTTC. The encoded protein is CASSLVGGGSYREQFF.

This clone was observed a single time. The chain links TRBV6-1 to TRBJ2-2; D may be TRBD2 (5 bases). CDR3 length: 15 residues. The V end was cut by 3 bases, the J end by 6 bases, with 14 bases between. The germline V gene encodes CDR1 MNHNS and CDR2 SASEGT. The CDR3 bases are TGTGCCAGCAGTGAGCCCGGCCGGCGGGCCGGGGAGCTGTTTTTT. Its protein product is CASSEPGRRAGELFF.

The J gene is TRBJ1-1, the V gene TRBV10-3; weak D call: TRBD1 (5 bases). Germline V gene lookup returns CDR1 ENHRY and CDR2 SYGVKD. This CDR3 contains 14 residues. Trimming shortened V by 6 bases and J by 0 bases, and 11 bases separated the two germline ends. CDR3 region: CAIREGRLNTEAFF. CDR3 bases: TGTGCCATCAGGGAGGGACGGTTGAACACTGAAGCTTTCTTT.

This CDR3 reads CASSLGDSNQPQHF. The DNA of the CDR3 is TGTGCCAGCAGCTTAGGGGACAGCAATCAGCCCCAGCATTTT. J is TRBJ1-5 and V is TRBV7-8; maybe TRBD1 (5 bases). Between the trimmed V and J ends, which lost 1 base and 1 base, there was a span of 5 bases. The CDR3 runs to 14 residues. Germline CDR1 SGHVS, CDR2 FQNEAQ.

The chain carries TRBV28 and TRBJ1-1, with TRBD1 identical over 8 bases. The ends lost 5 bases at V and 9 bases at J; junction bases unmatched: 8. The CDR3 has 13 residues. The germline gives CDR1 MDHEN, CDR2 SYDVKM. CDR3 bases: TGTGCCAGCAGTAGTCAGGGGGCGCTTAAAGCTTTCTTT. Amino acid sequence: CASSSQGALKAFF.